This T cell receptor beta chain was captured in a study of molecular identifiers for immune sequencing clone quantification (dated by TCRdb to the late 2010s). Looking at the study overall: For a replicate experiment, RNA from around 20,000 or 100,000 naive CD8 T cells was divided into five aliquots, of which four were sequenced. CD8 T cells were used in a methods study to benchmark molecular-identifier clustering-based TCR repertoire sequencing (MIDCIRS) and TCR RNA copy counting. Study-wide conclusions, independent of this receptor: The sizes of highly expanded clones could end up underestimated when identical TCR molecules share a barcode. Spiked-in Jurkat TCR RNA (about 10 copies' worth), which is not part of the donor repertoire, was contained in the naive libraries. Without barcode sub-clustering, chimeric consensus sequences inflated TCR diversity; chimeras reached as high as 47%. A single cell's worth of spiked-in Jurkat TCR RNA was reported detectable even among approximately 930,000 naive CD8 T cells. Modeling estimated about 2.8 recovered TCR RNA copies per cell, compared with about 10 by digital PCR, which implies roughly 27% capture efficiency. In CMV-specific effector cells, clones with more than 20 RNA copies accounted for over 97% of molecules, whereas in naive cells such clones accounted for under 1%.

This clonotype has a count of ten or more. No cognate antigen has been identified for it. The record has no base qualities; no much larger clone is one base away. Naive CD8 T cell libraries were made from approximately 22,000 to 940,000 sorted cells using 10%, 30% or 50% of purified RNA. Naive CD8 T cells, defined as CD8+CD4-CCR7+CD45RA+, were FACS-sorted into RLT Plus buffer on a BD FACSAria II. Roughly nine TCR copies' worth of Jurkat RNA were spiked into roughly 19,000-1,000,000 naive CD8 T cell samples to test detection sensitivity. CD8 T cells were enriched using RosetteSep CD8+ T Cell Enrichment Cocktail and Ficoll-Paque, and the enriched cells then underwent ACK red cell lysis. For this chain, trimming is 4 bases at the V end and 2 bases at the J end, and the number of junction bases without a gene match is 15. The CDR3 spans 18 residues, from the cysteine through the phenylalanine. Just CDR3 DNA is preserved here, 54 bases in frame from base 1.

The library was generated by PCR. The instrument was a NextSeq 500. Bulk TCR libraries were made following a previously described method, with the TCR primers given in Table S5. The Qiagen AllPrep DNA/RNA kit was used to purify total RNA. Reads from multiple sequencing runs of the same library were pooled before analysis. In the authors' own workflow: Reads were retained only if an exact TCR constant sequence was present, and the retained reads were trimmed to 150 nt and grouped according to their 12-nt molecular barcodes. Within each barcode group, reads were sub-clustered at a 15% Levenshtein threshold, and quality-weighted consensus sequences were built per RNA molecule. Non-functional sequences were filtered out, along with any lower-count sequence sitting one edit away from another sequence. Based on fitting two negative binomial distributions, any barcode sub-cluster with under 20% of the maximum read count was discarded. The public reads were quality trimmed at Q25 with fastp and then assembled into clones with MiXCR by TCRdb, keeping productive beta chains. Identical CDR3 proteins give one entry, which carries the most common genes and DNA. TCRdb, not the original authors, processed these V and J calls. The sample contains a few hundred thousand distinct CDR3 sequences, roughly a quarter of them found a single time. The ten largest clones add up to 0.65% to 0.95% of the sample.

Input material: naive CD8+ T cells from blood, with Jurkat cell RNA spiked in. The intended sense of this specimen's cell subset or site label: FACS-sorted CD8+CD4-CCR7+CD45RA+ naive T cells. This TCR was recovered from a human donor in good health. Some libraries in this study had Jurkat cell RNA spiked in. The chain joins TRBV12-3 or TRBV12-4 to TRBJ2-3; TRBD1 lines up with 7 middle nucleotides. The CDR3 amino acid sequence is: CASSSHPGQNPSTDTQYF. The sequenced DNA is TGTGCCAGCAGTTCCCACCCGGGACAGAATCCCTCCACAGATACGCAGTATTTT.